The sequence of this T cell receptor (beta chain) was determined in a study of blood T cell repertoires in COVID-19. Overall study context: Both acute and convalescent COVID-19 samples were obtained from the United States, Italy and Spain. PBMCs, B-cell-depleted T cells, or T cells were the source of the cDNA or gDNA that made up the material.

Authors' methods: Cell counts per sample came from amplifying reference gene primers. The table came from immunoSEQ multiplex PCR; TCRdb's copy has only in-frame clones and leaves some out. V and J calls plus clone size are reproduced from that table; the DNA served to infer D and trimming. Seen here are some 200,000 clones, 80% to 90% observed once, and the top ten hold 2.5%. Trimming pared 0 bases from V and 1 base from J, leaving 12 bases between. Germline CDR1 reads LNHNV; CDR2 reads YYDKDF (reference sequence). The CDR3 spans 17 residues. The genes are TRBV15 and TRBJ2-2, with TRBD2 as a possible D gene (5 bases). The clonotype was recovered from a man in his forties or fifties with active or convalescent COVID-19. Sequenced material: peripheral blood. Here the CDR3 reads CATSRDLRGGNTGELFF. CDR3 in DNA: TGTGCCACCAGCAGAGATCTTAGAGGAGGGAACACCGGGGAGCTGTTTTTT.